The text below deals with one TCR beta chain. The authors ran a second PCR of 7 to 11 cycles using a sample-barcoded 5' primer and a J-beta primer mix. TCRdb passed the 5' RACE reads through MiXCR, listing each CDR3 protein once. The profile shows around 2 million distinct CDR3 sequences, roughly two fifths of them singletons. The record originates from a study of blood T cells in healthy people across ages. This CDR3 contains 12 residues. The V gene end was trimmed by 8 bases and the J gene end by 3 bases; junction bases not matched to a gene: 3. Germline V gene data show CDR1 as LGHDT and CDR2 as YNNKEL (reference sequence).

The sequence derives from a human donor in good health. Sequences were obtained from blood. The chain employs TRBV3-1 and TRBJ1-2; TRBD1 matches at 7 bases. The CDR3 coding sequence is TGTGCCAGCGCTACAGGGGACTATGGCTACACCTTC. Its protein is CASATGDYGYTF. Using reference TRBV3-1 and TRBJ1-2 for the parts outside the CDR3, the full variable domain is DTAVSQTPKYLVTQMGNDKSIKCEQNLGHDTMYWYKQDSKKFLKIMFSYNNKELIINETVPNRFSPKSPDKAHLNLHINSLELGDSAVYFCASATGDYGYTFGSGTRLTVV.